One sample yielded the 8 T cell receptor beta chains listed below, sequenced in a study of T cell responses to AZD1222 COVID-19 vaccine. Profiled with immunoSEQ multiplex PCR; TCRdb holds only in-frame clones, not every one. The sample lists about 70,000 clones; around 84% were seen once. This specimen consisted of peripheral blood, obtained on day 0 of AZD1222 vaccination. The source is an adult in good health.

This clone was detected only a few times. V usage is TRBV2 and J usage is TRBJ1-1, with D hard to call. V shed 2 bases and J shed 0 bases, with 10 bases lying between them. Per the germline V gene, CDR1 is SNHLY and CDR2 is FYNNEI. The CDR3 is made up of 15 amino acids. In DNA, the CDR3 is TGTGCCAGCAGTGAATATGGGATGTTGAACACTGAAGCTTTCTTT. It specifies CASSEYGMLNTEAFF.

The V and J genes are TRBV5-1 and TRBJ2-3; the D is unclear. The V gene lost 1 base and the J gene lost 1 base, with 13 bases spanning the gap. Germline V lookup: CDR1 SGHRS, CDR2 YFSETQ. There are 16 residues in the CDR3. Here the CDR3 reads CASSLYGSTGTDTQYF. CDR3 sequence (DNA): TGCGCCAGCAGCTTGTACGGCAGTACAGGCACAGATACGCAGTATTTT.

This clone was seen a handful of times. This chain connects TRBV27 to TRBJ2-7, with TRBD2 as a possible D gene (6 bases). Germline CDR1 is MNHEY and CDR2 is SMNVEV (reference sequence). The V end lost 2 bases, the J end lost 0 bases, and 14 bases lay between the germline ends. The CDR3 loop spans 16 amino acids. The CDR3 protein is CASSLGSGRSSYEQYF. CDR3 coding DNA: TGTGCCAGCAGTTTAGGTTCCGGGAGAAGCTCCTACGAGCAGTACTTC.

The chain recombines TRBV11-2 with TRBJ1-1, with D possibly TRBD1 on 5 matching bases. Germline V gene data show CDR1 as SGHAT and CDR2 as FQNNGV. V was trimmed by 3 bases and J by 4 bases, leaving 12 bases between them. This CDR3 spans 14 amino acids. CDR3 region: CASSLDVGGTEAFF. CDR3 DNA sequence: TGTGCCAGCAGCTTGGACGTCGGGGGCACTGAAGCTTTCTTT.

The chain combines TRBV9 with TRBJ1-6; tentative D call: TRBD1 (6 bases). This CDR3 has 13 amino acids. V lost 5 bases, J lost 8 bases, and 11 bases lay in between. CDR1 is SGDLS, CDR2 YYNGEE, per germline. DNA of the CDR3: TGTGCCAGCAGGGGACATGGGGATTCACCCCTCCACTTT. It yields the protein CASRGHGDSPLHF.

The chain links TRBV4-1 to TRBJ1-5, with 7 bases that match TRBD1. The CDR3 contains 15 residues. Germline assignment: CDR1 MGHRA and CDR2 YSYEKL. The J segment lost 3 bases and the V segment lost 5 bases, leaving 7 bases of the junction unmatched. The CDR3 nucleotides read TGCGCCAGCAGCTCAACAGGGGATCCCAATCAGCCCCAGCATTTT. It codes for CASSSTGDPNQPQHF.

The rearrangement links TRBV5-4 to TRBJ2-5; 7 positions match TRBD1. J was trimmed by 2 bases and V by 4 bases; bases with no gene match: 5. Germline CDR1 is SGHNT and CDR2 is YYREEE (reference sequence). CDR3 length: 14 residues. The chain's CDR3 is CASSTTGVQETQYF. The CDR3 DNA is TGTGCCAGCAGCACTACAGGGGTACAAGAGACCCAGTACTTC.

The V and J genes are TRBV12-3 or TRBV12-4 and TRBJ1-1; unclear D gene. The CDR3 has 11 residues. Trimming removed 3 bases from V and 8 bases from J, with 7 bases in between. This CDR3 reads CASSFPGEAFF. Written as DNA, the CDR3 is TGTGCCAGCAGTTTCCCCGGGGAAGCTTTCTTT.